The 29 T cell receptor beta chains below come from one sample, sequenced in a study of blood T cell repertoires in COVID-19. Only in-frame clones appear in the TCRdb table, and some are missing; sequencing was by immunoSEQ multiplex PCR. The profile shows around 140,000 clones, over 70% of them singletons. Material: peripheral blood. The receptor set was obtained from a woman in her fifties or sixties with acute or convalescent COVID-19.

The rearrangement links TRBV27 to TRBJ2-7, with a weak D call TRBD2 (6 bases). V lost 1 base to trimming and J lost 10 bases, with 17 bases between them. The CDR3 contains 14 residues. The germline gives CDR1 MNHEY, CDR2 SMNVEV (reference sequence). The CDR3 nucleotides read TGTGCCAGCAGTTTATTTCGGGGAGGACGGGAACAGTACTTC. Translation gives CASSLFRGGREQYF.

The CDR3: CASSEQGAEPQHF. Written as DNA, the CDR3 is TGCGCCAGCAGTGAACAGGGGGCTGAGCCCCAGCATTTT. This chain links TRBV10-1 with TRBJ1-5, with 9 nucleotides matching TRBD1. J lost 8 bases, V lost 3 bases, and 2 bases had no gene match. The germline V gene has CDR1 WNHNN and CDR2 SYGVQD (reference sequence). This CDR3 contains 13 residues.

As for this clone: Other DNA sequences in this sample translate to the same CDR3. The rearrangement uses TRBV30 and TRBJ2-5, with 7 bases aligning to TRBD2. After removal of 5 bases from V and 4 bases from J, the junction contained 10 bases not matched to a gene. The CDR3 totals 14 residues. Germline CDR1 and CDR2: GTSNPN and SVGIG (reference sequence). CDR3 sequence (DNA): TGTGCCTGGCGTTTGGCGGGAGCAAGAGAGACCCAGTACTTC. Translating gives CAWRLAGARETQYF.

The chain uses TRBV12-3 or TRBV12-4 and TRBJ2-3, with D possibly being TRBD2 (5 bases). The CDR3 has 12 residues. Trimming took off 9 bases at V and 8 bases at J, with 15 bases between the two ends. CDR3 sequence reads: CASWSEGGTQYF. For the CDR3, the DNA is TGTGCCAGTTGGAGCGAGGGTGGTACGCAGTATTTT.

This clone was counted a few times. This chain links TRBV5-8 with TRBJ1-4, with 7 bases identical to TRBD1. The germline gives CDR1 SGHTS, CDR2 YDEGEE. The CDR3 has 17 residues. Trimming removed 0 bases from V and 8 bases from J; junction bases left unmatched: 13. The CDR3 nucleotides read TGTGCCAGCAGCTTGGACCCCGACAGGGACTTTCGGGAAAAACTGTTTTTT. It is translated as CASSLDPDRDFREKLFF.

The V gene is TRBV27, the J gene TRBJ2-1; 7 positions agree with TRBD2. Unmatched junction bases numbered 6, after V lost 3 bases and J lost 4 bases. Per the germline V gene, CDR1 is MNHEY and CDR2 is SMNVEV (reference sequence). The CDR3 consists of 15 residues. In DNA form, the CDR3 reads TGTGCCAGCAGTTTTGATGGCGGGAGATACAATGAGCAGTTCTTC. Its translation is CASSFDGGRYNEQFF.

CDR3 sequence (DNA): TGCGCCAGCAGTCAATCCGGCAGGGGGATGCTATGTCGCTCTGGAAACACCATATATTTT. This codes for CASSQSGRGMLCRSGNTIYF. The V and J genes are TRBV23-1 and TRBJ1-3; 7 bases are shared with TRBD1. TRBV23-1 carries the ORF label, with uncertain function. Trimming removed 0 bases from V and 0 bases from J; junction bases left unmatched: 14. The CDR3 runs to 20 residues.

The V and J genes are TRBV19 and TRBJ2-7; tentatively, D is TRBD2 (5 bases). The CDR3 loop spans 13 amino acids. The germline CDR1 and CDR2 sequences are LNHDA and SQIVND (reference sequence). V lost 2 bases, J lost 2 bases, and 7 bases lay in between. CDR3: CASSISGAYEQYF. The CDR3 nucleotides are TGTGCCAGTAGTATATCCGGGGCCTACGAGCAGTACTTC.

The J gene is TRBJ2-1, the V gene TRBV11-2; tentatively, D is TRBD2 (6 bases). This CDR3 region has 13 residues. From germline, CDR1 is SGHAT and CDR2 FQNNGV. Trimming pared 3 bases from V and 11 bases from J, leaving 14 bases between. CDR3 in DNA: TGTGCCAGCAGCTTTTACGGGGGTATCAAGCAGTTCTTC. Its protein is CASSFYGGIKQFF.

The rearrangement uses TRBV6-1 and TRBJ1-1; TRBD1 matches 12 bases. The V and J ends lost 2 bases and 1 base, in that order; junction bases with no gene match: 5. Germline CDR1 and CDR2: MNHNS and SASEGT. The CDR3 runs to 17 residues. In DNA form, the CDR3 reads TGTGCCAGCAGTGAAATGGGGGACAGGGGGCGGAACACTGAAGCTTTCTTT. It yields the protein CASSEMGDRGRNTEAFF.

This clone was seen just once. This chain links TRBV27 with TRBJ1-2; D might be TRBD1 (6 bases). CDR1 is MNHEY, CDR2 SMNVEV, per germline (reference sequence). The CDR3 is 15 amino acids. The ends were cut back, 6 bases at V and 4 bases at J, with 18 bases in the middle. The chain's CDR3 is CASSPYGGAGYGYTF. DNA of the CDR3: TGTGCCAGCAGCCCTTACGGGGGGGCTGGCTATGGCTACACCTTC.

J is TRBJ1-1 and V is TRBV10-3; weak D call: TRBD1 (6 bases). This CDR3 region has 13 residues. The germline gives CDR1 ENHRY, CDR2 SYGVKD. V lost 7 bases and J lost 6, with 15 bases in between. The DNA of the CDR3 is TGTGCCATCACAAGCCTACAGGGATCTGAAGCTTTCTTT. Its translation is CAITSLQGSEAFF.

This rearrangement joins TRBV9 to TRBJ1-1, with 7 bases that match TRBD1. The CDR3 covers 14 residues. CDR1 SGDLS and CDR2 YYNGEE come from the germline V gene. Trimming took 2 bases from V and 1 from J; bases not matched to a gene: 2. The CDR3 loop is CASSVGTANTEAFF. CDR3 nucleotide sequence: TGTGCCAGCAGCGTCGGGACAGCGAACACTGAAGCTTTCTTT. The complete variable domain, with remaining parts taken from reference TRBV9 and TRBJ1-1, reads DSGVTQTPKHLITATGQRVTLRCSPRSGDLSVYWYQQSLDQGLQFLIQYYNGEERAKGNILERFSAQQFPDLHSELNLSSLELGDSALYFCASSVGTANTEAFFGQGTRLTVV.

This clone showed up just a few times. The CDR3 spells CASRAGYNSPLHF. CDR3 coding DNA: TGTGCCAGCAGGGCTGGTTATAATTCACCCCTCCACTTT. V gene TRBV3-1 (or the pseudogene TRBV3-2) combines with J gene TRBJ1-6; D is ambiguous. The CDR3 loop spans 13 amino acids. V was cut by 6 bases and J by 4 bases, with 7 bases left in between. Germline V gene lookup returns CDR1 LGHDT and CDR2 YNNKEL (reference sequence).

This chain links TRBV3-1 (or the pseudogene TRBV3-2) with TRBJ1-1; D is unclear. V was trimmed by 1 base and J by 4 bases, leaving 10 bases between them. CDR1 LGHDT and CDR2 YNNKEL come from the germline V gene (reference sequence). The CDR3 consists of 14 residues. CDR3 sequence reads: CASSQALPITEAFF. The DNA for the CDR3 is TGTGCCAGCAGCCAAGCCCTTCCTATCACTGAAGCTTTCTTT.

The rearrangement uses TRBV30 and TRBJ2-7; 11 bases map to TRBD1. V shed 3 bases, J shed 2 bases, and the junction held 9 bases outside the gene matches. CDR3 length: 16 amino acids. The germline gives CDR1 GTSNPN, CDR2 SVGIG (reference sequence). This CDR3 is CAWRDAPGQGAYEQYF. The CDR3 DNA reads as TGTGCCTGGAGGGACGCCCCGGGACAGGGGGCCTACGAGCAGTACTTC.

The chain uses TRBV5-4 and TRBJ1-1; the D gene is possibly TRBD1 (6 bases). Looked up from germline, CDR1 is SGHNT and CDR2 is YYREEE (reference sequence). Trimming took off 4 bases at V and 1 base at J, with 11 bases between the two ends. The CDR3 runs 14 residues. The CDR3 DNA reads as TGTGCCAGCAGCGAGCAGGGGTGGAACACTGAAGCTTTCTTT. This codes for CASSEQGWNTEAFF.

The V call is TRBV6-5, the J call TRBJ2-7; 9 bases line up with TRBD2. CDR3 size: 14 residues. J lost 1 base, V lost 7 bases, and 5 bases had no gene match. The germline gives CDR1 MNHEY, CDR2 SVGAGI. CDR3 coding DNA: TGTGCCAGCAATCATCTAGCGGGATCCTACGAGCAGTACTTC. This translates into CASNHLAGSYEQYF.

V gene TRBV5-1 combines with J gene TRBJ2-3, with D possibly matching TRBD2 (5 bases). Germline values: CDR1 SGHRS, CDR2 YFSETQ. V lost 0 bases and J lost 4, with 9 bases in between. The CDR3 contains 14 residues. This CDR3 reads CASSLGLAPDTQYF. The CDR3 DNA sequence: TGCGCCAGCAGCTTGGGCCTAGCCCCAGATACGCAGTATTTT. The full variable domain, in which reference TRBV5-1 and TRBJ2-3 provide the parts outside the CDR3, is KAGVTQTPRYLIKTRGQQVTLSCSPISGHRSVSWYQQTPGQGLQFLFEYFSETQRNKGNFPGRFSGRQFSNSRSEMNVSTLELGDSALYLCASSLGLAPDTQYFGPGTRLTVL.

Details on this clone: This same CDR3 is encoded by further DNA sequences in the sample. CDR3 in DNA: TGTGCCAGCAGTTTCGGGGGCACTGAAGCTTTCTTT. This translates into CASSFGGTEAFF. The chain recombines TRBV12-3 or TRBV12-4 with TRBJ1-1; tentative D call: TRBD1 (5 bases). V shed 3 bases and J shed 4 bases, with 6 bases lying between them. CDR3 size: 12 residues.

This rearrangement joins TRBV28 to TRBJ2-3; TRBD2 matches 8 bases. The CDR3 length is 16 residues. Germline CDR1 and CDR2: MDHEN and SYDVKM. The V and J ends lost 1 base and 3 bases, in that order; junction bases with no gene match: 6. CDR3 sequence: CASSLSPGGPTDTQYF. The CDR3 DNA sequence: TGTGCCAGCAGTTTATCCCCGGGAGGGCCGACAGATACGCAGTATTTT.

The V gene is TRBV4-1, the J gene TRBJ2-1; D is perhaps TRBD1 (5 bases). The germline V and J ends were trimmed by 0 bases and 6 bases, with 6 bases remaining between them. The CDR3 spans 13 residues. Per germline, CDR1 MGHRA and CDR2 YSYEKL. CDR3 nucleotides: TGCGCCAGCAGCCAAGAGGGGCTCAATGAGCAGTTCTTC. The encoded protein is CASSQEGLNEQFF.

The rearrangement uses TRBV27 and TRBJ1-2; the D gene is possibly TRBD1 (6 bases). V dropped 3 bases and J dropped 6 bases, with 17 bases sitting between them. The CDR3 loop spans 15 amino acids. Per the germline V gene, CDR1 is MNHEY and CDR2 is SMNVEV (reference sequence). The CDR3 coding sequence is TGTGCCAGCAGTTTCGGACAGAGACTTCAGGATGGCTACACCTTC. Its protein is CASSFGQRLQDGYTF.

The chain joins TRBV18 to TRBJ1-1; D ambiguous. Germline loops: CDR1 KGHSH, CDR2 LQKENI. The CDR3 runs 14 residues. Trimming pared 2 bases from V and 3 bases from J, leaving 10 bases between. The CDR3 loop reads CASSPRGSDTEAFF. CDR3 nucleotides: TGTGCCAGCTCACCAAGAGGGAGCGACACTGAAGCTTTCTTT.

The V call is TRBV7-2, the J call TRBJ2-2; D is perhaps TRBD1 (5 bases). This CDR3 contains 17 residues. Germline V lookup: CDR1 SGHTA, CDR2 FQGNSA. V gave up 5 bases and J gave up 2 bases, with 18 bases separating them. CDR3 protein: CASSPPGFAINTGELFF. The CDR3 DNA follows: TGTGCCAGCAGCCCCCCAGGGTTTGCGATAAACACCGGGGAGCTGTTTTTT.

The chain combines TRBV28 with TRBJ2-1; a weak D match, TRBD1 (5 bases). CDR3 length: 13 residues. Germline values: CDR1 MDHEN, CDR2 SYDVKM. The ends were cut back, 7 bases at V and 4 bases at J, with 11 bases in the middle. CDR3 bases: TGTGCCAGCACAAGGGGCCAGTACAATGAGCAGTTCTTC. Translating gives CASTRGQYNEQFF. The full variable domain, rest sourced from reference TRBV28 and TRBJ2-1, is DVKVTQSSRYLVKRTGEKVFLECVQDMDHENMFWYRQDPGLGLRLIYFSYDVKMKEKGDIPEGYSVSREKKERFSLILESASTNQTSMYLCASTRGQYNEQFFGPGTRLTVL.

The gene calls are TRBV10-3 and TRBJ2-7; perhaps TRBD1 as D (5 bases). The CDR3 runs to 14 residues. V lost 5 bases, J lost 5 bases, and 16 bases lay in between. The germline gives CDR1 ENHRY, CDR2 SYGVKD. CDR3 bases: TGTGCCATCAGTCCTTTACAGCAGGGTCACGAGCAGTACTTC. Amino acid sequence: CAISPLQQGHEQYF.

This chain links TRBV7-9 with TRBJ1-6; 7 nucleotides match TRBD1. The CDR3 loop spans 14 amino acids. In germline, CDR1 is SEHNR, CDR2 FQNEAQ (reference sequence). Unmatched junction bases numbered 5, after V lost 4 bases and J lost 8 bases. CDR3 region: CASSWDREYSPLHF. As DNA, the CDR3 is TGTGCCAGCAGCTGGGACAGAGAATATTCACCCCTCCACTTT.

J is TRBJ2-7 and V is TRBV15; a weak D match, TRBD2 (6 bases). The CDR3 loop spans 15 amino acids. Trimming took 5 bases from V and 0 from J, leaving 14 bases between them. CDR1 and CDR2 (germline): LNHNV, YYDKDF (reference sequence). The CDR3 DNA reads TGTGCCACCAGCCAAAGACGGGGGTTCTCCTACGAGCAGTACTTC. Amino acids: CATSQRRGFSYEQYF.